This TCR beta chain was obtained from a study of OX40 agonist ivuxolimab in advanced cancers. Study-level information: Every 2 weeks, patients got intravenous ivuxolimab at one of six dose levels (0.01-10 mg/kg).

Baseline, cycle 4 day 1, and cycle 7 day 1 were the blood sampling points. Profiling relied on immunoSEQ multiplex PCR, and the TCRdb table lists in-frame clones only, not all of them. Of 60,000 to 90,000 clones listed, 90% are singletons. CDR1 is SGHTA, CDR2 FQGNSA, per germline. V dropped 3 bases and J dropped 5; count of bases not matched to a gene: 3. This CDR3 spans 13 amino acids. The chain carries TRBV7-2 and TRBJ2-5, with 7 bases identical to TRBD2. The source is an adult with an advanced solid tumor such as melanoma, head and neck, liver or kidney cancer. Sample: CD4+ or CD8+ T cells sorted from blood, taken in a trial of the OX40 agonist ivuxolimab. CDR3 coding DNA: TGTGCCAGCAGCTTCCAGGGAGGGGAGACCCAGTACTTC. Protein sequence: CASSFQGGETQYF.